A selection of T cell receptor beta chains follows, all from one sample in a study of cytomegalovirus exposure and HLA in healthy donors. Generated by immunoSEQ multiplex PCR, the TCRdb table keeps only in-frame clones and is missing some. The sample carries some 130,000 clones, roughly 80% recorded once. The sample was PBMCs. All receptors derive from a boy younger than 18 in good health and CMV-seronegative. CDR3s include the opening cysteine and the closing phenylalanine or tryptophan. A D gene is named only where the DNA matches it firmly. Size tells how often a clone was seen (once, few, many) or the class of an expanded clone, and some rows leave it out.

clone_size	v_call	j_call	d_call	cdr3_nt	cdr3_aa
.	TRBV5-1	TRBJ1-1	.	TGCGCCAGCAGCTTGGACCCTACGATGAACACTGAAGCTTTCTTT	CASSLDPTMNTEAFF
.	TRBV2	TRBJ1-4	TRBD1	TGTACCAGCACGGACATGACAGGGCCAAATGAAAAACTGTTTTTT	CTSTDMTGPNEKLFF
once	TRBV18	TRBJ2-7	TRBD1	TGTGCCAGCTCACCCGGGACAGCTACCTCCTACGAGCAGTACTTC	CASSPGTATSYEQYF
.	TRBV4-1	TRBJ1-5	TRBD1	TGCGCCAGCAGCCAAGGCGCCGGGACAGGGGGGAATCAGCCCCAGCATTTT	CASSQGAGTGGNQPQHF
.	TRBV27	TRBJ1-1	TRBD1	TGTGCCAGCAGGAAAGGGGGCTCGAACACTGAAGCTTTCTTT	CASRKGGSNTEAFF
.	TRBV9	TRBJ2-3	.	TGTGCCAGCAGCGCCTCCTGGCGGGTACTAGATACGCAGTATTTT	CASSASWRVLDTQYF
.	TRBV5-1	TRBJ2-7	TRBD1	TGCGCCAGCAGCAATACCGGGACAGGGATCTACGAGCAGTACTTC	CASSNTGTGIYEQYF
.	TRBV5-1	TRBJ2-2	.	TGCGCCAGCAGCTTGAGGACAGCTAACACCGGGGAGCTGTTTTTT	CASSLRTANTGELFF
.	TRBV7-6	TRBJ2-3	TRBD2	TGTGCCAGCAGGGGGACTAGACGGACAGATACGCAGTATTTT	CASRGTRRTDTQYF
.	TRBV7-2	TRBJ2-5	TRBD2	TGTGCCAGCAGCCAAAGTCGACTAGCGGGAGGAACGGAGTACTTC	CASSQSRLAGGTEYF
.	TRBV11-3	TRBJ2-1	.	TGTGCCAGCAGCTTAGTACGGTCAAGCAATGAGCAGTTCTTC	CASSLVRSSNEQFF
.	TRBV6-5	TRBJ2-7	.	TGTGCCAGCAGTTACCGCAGGGCTGCCTACGAGCAGTACTTC	CASSYRRAAYEQYF
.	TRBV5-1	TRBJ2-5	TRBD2	TGCGCCAGCAGCTTGGCCGGGACTAGCGGGAGTGAGACCCAGTACTTC	CASSLAGTSGSETQYF
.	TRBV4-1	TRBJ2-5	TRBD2	TGCGCCAGCAGCCAGTTGGGACTACCTCAAGAGACCCAGTACTTC	CASSQLGLPQETQYF